This TCR beta chain was retrieved from a study of prognosis after radiotherapy for stage I lung cancer. The wider study: Over 12 of the patients presented with newly diagnosed primary stage I lung tumors; roughly 5 had oligometastatic NSCLC following surgical resection of the primary tumor. Therapy that ran concurrently with stereotactic body radiotherapy was given to no patient. Study-level points and caveats: Unique TCR clone counts fell after stereotactic body radiation therapy, median approximately 10,000 versus 7,000.

The CDR3 contains 16 residues. The trim removed 2 bases at V and 1 base at J, leaving 5 bases unmatched. From germline, CDR1 is SGHRS and CDR2 YFSETQ. Two rounds of multiplex PCR amplified TCR beta CDR3 from genomic DNA. Each TRBV and TRBJ gene had its own primer in the first PCR round. PCR proceeded to a second round, and that round used universal primers. From the multiplex PCR reads, TCRdb called clonotypes with MiXCR, one entry per CDR3 protein. The repertoire has 15,000 to 20,000 distinct CDR3 sequences, 25% to 30% of them found once; the top ten carry about 33%. Ten or more counts support this clonotype. The antigen is undetermined.

This rearrangement joins TRBV5-1 to TRBJ2-3, with 9 bases aligning to TRBD1. This specimen consisted of PBMCs, obtained before or after stereotactic body radiation therapy (not recorded which). This receptor was obtained from a donor over 45 with non-small cell lung cancer. Here the CDR3 reads CASSFEQGARTDTQYF. In DNA, the CDR3 is TGCGCCAGCAGCTTTGAACAGGGGGCGCGCACAGATACGCAGTATTTT.